These 16 T cell receptor beta chains originate from one sample sequenced in a study of blood T cell repertoires in COVID-19. Profiling relied on immunoSEQ multiplex PCR, and the TCRdb table lists in-frame clones only, not all of them. Here the sample spans around 50,000 clones, more than 75% being singletons. The specimen was peripheral blood. All receptors derive from a woman of 80 years or more with acute or convalescent COVID-19.

The chain links TRBV7-9 to TRBJ2-2; D not resolved. CDR1 SEHNR and CDR2 FQNEAQ come from the germline V gene (reference sequence). V was pared by 4 bases and J by 3 bases, with 3 bases between. The CDR3 covers 12 residues. The CDR3 loop is CASSSDTGELFF. CDR3 sequence (DNA): TGTGCCAGCAGCTCCGACACCGGGGAGCTGTTTTTT.

This clone came up a few times. This chain links TRBV7-6 with TRBJ2-7, with D perhaps matching TRBD2 (6 bases). Germline V gene lookup returns CDR1 SGHVS and CDR2 FNYEAQ. The V gene lost 1 base and the J gene lost 2 bases, with 12 bases spanning the gap. The CDR3 spans 15 residues. In DNA, the CDR3 is TGTGCCAGCAGCTTAGGGGGGGAAATTGCCTACGAGCAGTACTTC. Its translation is CASSLGGEIAYEQYF.

This rearrangement joins TRBV18 to TRBJ1-6; 11 nucleotides agree with TRBD1. Germline V gene lookup returns CDR1 KGHSH and CDR2 LQKENI. The length of the CDR3 is 15 residues. V lost 5 bases to trimming and J lost 10 bases; unmatched junction nucleotides: 7. CDR3 bases: TGTGCCAGCTCAAAGCCGGGACAGGGGGAGTCACCCCTCCACTTT. Protein: CASSKPGQGESPLHF.

The chain joins TRBV9 to TRBJ2-1; a weak D match, TRBD2 (5 bases). This CDR3 has 17 amino acids. Trimming pared 0 bases from V and 7 bases from J, leaving 20 bases between. Germline V gives CDR1 SGDLS, CDR2 YYNGEE. The CDR3 loop reads CASSVDPRVRFANEQFF. CDR3 DNA: TGTGCCAGCAGCGTAGACCCGCGGGTTAGATTCGCTAATGAGCAGTTCTTC. Based on the CDR3 plus reference TRBV9 and TRBJ2-1, the full variable domain is DSGVTQTPKHLITATGQRVTLRCSPRSGDLSVYWYQQSLDQGLQFLIQYYNGEERAKGNILERFSAQQFPDLHSELNLSSLELGDSALYFCASSVDPRVRFANEQFFGPGTRLTVL.

V and J are TRBV3-1 (or the pseudogene TRBV3-2) and TRBJ2-5; TRBD1 matches 8 bases. The germline CDR1 and CDR2 sequences are LGHDT and YNNKEL (reference sequence). The J segment lost 5 bases and the V segment lost 4 bases, leaving 3 bases of the junction unmatched. The CDR3 runs to 13 residues. The CDR3 DNA reads TGTGCCAGCAGCCGCGGACAGGGTGAGACCCAGTACTTC. It encodes CASSRGQGETQYF.

By frequency in the sample, this clone is large. The chain links TRBV19 to TRBJ2-1, with D perhaps matching TRBD2 (6 bases). Per germline, CDR1 LNHDA and CDR2 SQIVND (reference sequence). Trimming stripped 5 bases from V and 3 bases from J, with 14 bases between. The CDR3 is made up of 15 amino acids. The CDR3 protein is CASSVTSGDYNEQFF. The CDR3 region has the DNA TGTGCCAGTAGTGTCACCTCGGGGGACTACAATGAGCAGTTCTTC.

This clone appeared a few times. The chain uses TRBV19 and TRBJ2-2, with 7 bases matching TRBD1. The CDR3 runs to 14 residues. Per germline, CDR1 LNHDA and CDR2 SQIVND (reference sequence). J was trimmed by 8 bases and V by 6 bases; bases with no gene match: 9. CDR3 loop: CASRVTGDLGELFF. Written as DNA, the CDR3 is TGTGCCAGTAGGGTTACAGGGGACCTTGGGGAGCTGTTTTTT.

The chain uses TRBV3-1 (or the pseudogene TRBV3-2) and TRBJ1-3; D remains ambiguous. Germline lookup yields CDR1 LGHDT and CDR2 YNNKEL (reference sequence). The CDR3 runs 16 residues. V was shortened by 0 bases and J by 2 bases, with 11 bases between the two germline ends. DNA of the CDR3: TGTGCCAGCAGCCAAGATTCCGGAGGAGCTGGAAACACCATATATTTT. Protein product: CASSQDSGGAGNTIYF.

The CDR3 DNA is TGCGCCAGCAGCCAAGTTCGTCGACAACGCTCTGGAAACACCATATATTTT. It is translated as CASSQVRRQRSGNTIYF. This chain links TRBV4-1 with TRBJ1-3; D is undetermined. CDR1 and CDR2 from the germline V gene are MGHRA and YSYEKL. This CDR3 contains 17 residues. Trimming shortened V by 1 base and J by 0 bases, and 13 bases separated the two germline ends.

J is TRBJ1-1 and V is TRBV7-6, with TRBD1 identical over 9 bases. With 5 bases clipped from V and 7 bases from J, the junction kept 14 bases outside the gene matches. In germline, CDR1 is SGHVS, CDR2 FNYEAQ. The CDR3 has 16 amino acids. The CDR3 loop is CASSAHWGQGGNEAFF. In DNA, the CDR3 is TGTGCCAGCAGCGCCCATTGGGGACAGGGCGGGAATGAAGCTTTCTTT.

This sequence joins TRBV4-2 and TRBJ1-5; possible D gene TRBD1, 5 bases. With 1 base removed from V and 2 bases from J, the gap between germline ends came to 9 bases. Germline V gene lookup returns CDR1 LGHNA and CDR2 YNFKEQ. The CDR3 is made up of 15 amino acids. CDR3 region: CASSQGGGGNQPQHF. CDR3 DNA: TGTGCCAGCAGCCAAGGGGGCGGCGGCAATCAGCCCCAGCATTTT.

The chain carries TRBV2 and TRBJ1-2; 7 positions match TRBD1. V shed 6 bases, J shed 13 bases, and the junction held 8 bases outside the gene matches. Germline CDR1 and CDR2: SNHLY and FYNNEI. This CDR3 comprises 11 residues. CDR3 DNA: TGTGCCAGCAGCCCGACAGGGTCGATCACCTTC. This gives the protein CASSPTGSITF.

The genes are TRBV6-5 and TRBJ1-2; possible D gene TRBD1, 6 bases. CDR1 is MNHEY, CDR2 SVGAGI, per germline. Trimming took off 5 bases at V and 8 bases at J, with 15 bases between the two ends. CDR3 length equals 13 residues. This CDR3 is CASSQHRANGYTF. The DNA of the CDR3 is TGTGCCAGCAGTCAACACAGGGCAAACGGCTACACCTTC.

The genes are TRBV7-2 and TRBJ1-4; 8 bases match TRBD1. This CDR3 has 15 amino acids. The V segment lost 5 bases and the J segment 8 bases; nucleotides outside the gene matches: 10. Germline V gene lookup returns CDR1 SGHTA and CDR2 FQGNSA. CDR3 protein: CASSRRGQVDEKLFF. For the CDR3, the DNA is TGTGCCAGCAGCAGGAGGGGACAGGTTGACGAAAAACTGTTTTTT.

J is TRBJ1-5 and V is TRBV28; 8 nucleotides match TRBD1. With V trimmed by 1 base and J by 7 bases, 3 bases remained unmatched. Germline values: CDR1 MDHEN, CDR2 SYDVKM. The CDR3 has 14 residues. CDR3 DNA sequence: TGTGCCAGCAGTTTATCAGGGGGCGGACAGCCCCAGCATTTT. This encodes CASSLSGGGQPQHF.

The CDR3 protein is CASRLAPSGSRKTQYF. The CDR3 nucleotides are TGTGCAAGTCGCTTAGCTCCAAGCGGGAGTCGGAAGACCCAGTACTTC. This sequence joins TRBV12-2 and TRBJ2-5; TRBD2, as called in the table, went unchecked against the DNA. TRBV12-2 is annotated as a pseudogene. The CDR3 covers 16 residues.